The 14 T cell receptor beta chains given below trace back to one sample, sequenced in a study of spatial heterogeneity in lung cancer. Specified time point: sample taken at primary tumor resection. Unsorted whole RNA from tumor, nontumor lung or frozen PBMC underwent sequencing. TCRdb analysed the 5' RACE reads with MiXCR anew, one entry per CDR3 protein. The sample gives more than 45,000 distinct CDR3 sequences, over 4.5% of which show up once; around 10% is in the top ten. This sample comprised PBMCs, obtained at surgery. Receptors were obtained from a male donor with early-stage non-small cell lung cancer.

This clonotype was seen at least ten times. The DNA of the CDR3 is TGTGCCAGCAGTTCCCCAGGGGGGGGCCAAGAGACCCAGTACTTC. It yields the protein CASSSPGGGQETQYF. The rearrangement uses TRBV28 and TRBJ2-5; D may match TRBD1 or TRBD2 (7 bases each). CDR1 is MDHEN and CDR2 is SYDVKM in the germline V gene. With 4 bases removed from V and 1 base from J, the gap between germline ends came to 13 bases. This CDR3 region has 15 residues.

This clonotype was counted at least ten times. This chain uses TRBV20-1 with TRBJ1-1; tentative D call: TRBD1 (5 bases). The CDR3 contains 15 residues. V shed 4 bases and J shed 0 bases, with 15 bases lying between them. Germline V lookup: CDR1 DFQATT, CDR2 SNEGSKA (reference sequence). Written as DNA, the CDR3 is TGCAGTGCTACAAAGACAGTTTCCATGAACACTGAAGCTTTCTTT. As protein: CSATKTVSMNTEAFF.

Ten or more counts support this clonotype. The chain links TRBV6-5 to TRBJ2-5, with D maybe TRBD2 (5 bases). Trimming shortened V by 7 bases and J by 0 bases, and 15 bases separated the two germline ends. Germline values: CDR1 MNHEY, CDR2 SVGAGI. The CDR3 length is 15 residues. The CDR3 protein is CASTPQPADQETQYF. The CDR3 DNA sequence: TGTGCCAGCACCCCACAACCAGCGGACCAAGAGACCCAGTACTTC.

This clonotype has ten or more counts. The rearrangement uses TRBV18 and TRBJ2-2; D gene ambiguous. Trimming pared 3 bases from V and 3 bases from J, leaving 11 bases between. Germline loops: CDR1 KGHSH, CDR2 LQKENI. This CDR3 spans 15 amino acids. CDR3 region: CASSPRRTDTGELFF. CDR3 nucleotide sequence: TGTGCCAGCTCACCTCGTCGGACCGACACCGGGGAGCTGTTTTTT.

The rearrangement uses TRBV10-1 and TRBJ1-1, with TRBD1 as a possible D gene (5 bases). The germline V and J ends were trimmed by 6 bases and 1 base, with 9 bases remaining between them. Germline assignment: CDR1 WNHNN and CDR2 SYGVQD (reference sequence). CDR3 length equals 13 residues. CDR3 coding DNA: TGCGCCAGCAGGGAAACAGGGAACACTGAAGCTTTCTTT. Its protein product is CASRETGNTEAFF.

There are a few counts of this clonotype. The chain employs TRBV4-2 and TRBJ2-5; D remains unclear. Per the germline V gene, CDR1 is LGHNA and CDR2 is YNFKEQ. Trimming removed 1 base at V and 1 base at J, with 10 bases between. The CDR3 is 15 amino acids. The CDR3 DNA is TGTGCCAGCAGCCAAGGGCAAGGAGCCCAAGAGACCCAGTACTTC. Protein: CASSQGQGAQETQYF.

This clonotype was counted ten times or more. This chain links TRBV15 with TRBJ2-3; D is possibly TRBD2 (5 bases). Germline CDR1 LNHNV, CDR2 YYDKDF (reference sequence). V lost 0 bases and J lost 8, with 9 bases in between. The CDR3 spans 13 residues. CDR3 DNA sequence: TGTGCCACCAGCAGAGAACGGAGGAGTACGCAGTATTTT. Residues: CATSRERRSTQYF.

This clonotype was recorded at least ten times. CDR3 amino acids: CASSLVRTSGYEQYF. DNA of the CDR3: TGTGCCAGCAGCTTAGTCAGGACTAGCGGTTACGAGCAGTACTTC. The rearrangement joins TRBV7-9 to TRBJ2-7, with TRBD2 matching over 10 bases. CDR1 is SEHNR and CDR2 is FQNEAQ in the germline V gene (reference sequence). The CDR3 totals 15 residues. Trimming cost V 1 base and J 4 bases; bases outside gene matches: 4. The full variable domain, rest sourced from reference TRBV7-9 and TRBJ2-7, is DTGVSQNPRHKITKRGQNVTFRCDPISEHNRLYWYRQTLGQGPEFLTYFQNEAQLEKSRLLSDRFSAERPKGSFSTLEIQRTEQGDSAMYLCASSLVRTSGYEQYFGPGTRLTVT.

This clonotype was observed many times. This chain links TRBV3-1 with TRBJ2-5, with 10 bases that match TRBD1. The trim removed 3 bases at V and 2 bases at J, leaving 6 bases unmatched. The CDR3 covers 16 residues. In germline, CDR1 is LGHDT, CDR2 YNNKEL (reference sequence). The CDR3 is CASSQATGGGQETQYF. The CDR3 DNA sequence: TGTGCCAGCAGCCAGGCGACAGGGGGCGGGCAAGAGACCCAGTACTTC.

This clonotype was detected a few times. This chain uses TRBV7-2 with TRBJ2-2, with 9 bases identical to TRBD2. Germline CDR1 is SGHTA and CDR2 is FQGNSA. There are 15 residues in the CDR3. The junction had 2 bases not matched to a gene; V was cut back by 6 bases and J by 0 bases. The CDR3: CASSPSGANTGELFF. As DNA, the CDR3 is TGTGCCAGCAGTCCTAGCGGGGCGAACACCGGGGAGCTGTTTTTT. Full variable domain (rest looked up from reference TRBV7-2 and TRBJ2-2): GAGVSQSPSNKVTEKGKDVELRCDPISGHTALYWYRQSLGQGLEFLIYFQGNSAPDKSGLPSDRFSAERTGGSVSTLTIQRTQQEDSAVYLCASSPSGANTGELFFGEGSRLTVL.

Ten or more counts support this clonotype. The CDR3 DNA sequence: TGTGCCTGGCAGGGAACCTACGAGCAGTACTTC. Amino acids: CAWQGTYEQYF. The V gene is TRBV30, the J gene TRBJ2-7; a weak D match, TRBD1 (5 bases). CDR3 size: 11 residues. Germline CDR1 and CDR2: GTSNPN and SVGIG (reference sequence). The V end was cut by 5 bases, the J end by 2 bases, with 7 bases between.

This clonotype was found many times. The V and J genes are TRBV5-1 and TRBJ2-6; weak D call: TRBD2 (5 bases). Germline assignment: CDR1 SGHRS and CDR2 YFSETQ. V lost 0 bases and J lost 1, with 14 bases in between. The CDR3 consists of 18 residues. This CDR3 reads CASSLDSAAGSGANVLTF. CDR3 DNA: TGCGCCAGCAGCTTGGATAGCGCAGCAGGATCTGGGGCCAACGTCCTGACTTTC.

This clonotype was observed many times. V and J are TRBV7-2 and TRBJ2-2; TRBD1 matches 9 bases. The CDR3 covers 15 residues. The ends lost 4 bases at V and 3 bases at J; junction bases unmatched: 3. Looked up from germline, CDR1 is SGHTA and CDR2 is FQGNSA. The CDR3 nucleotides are TGTGCCAGCAGCTCCAGGACAGGGGACACCGGGGAGCTGTTTTTT. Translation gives CASSSRTGDTGELFF.

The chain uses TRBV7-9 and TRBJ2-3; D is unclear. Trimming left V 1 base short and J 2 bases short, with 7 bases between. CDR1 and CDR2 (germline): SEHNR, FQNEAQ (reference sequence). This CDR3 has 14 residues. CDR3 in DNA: TGTGCCAGCAGCTTAGGGTCCACCACAGATACGCAGTATTTT. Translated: CASSLGSTTDTQYF.